A single sample is the source of the 26 T cell receptor beta chains below, sequenced in a study of sequential checkpoint blockade in melanoma. Measured with immunoSEQ multiplex PCR; TCRdb has only the in-frame clones, and not every one. The sample includes approximately 28,000 clones, 65% to 85% of them seen just once. Specified treatment: randomized to nivolumab then ipilimumab (arm A) or the reverse (arm B). This specimen was CD8+ T cells sorted from blood (inferred from file names), taken from a patient given nivolumab and ipilimumab in sequence. Every receptor here comes from a human donor with melanoma.

As DNA, the CDR3 is TGTGCCAGCAGTCCGGGGGGAGGCACAGATACGCAGTATTTT. Protein sequence: CASSPGGGTDTQYF. The gene calls are TRBV27 and TRBJ2-3; 7 bases fit TRBD2. The junction had 3 bases not matched to a gene; V was cut back by 5 bases and J by 1 base. This CDR3 is built from 14 residues. Germline V CDR1 and CDR2: MNHEY, SMNVEV (reference sequence).

The V gene is TRBV6-5, the J gene TRBJ2-7; 10 positions match TRBD1. This CDR3 contains 14 residues. V gave up 4 bases and J gave up 5 bases; unmatched junction bases: 5. Germline V lookup: CDR1 MNHEY, CDR2 SVGAGI. The CDR3 DNA reads as TGTGCCAGCAGTTGGGGACAGGGGAGCGACGAGCAGTACTTC. Encoded protein: CASSWGQGSDEQYF.

This sequence joins TRBV15 and TRBJ1-5, with D perhaps matching TRBD1 (6 bases). V shed 3 bases and J shed 6 bases, with 21 bases lying between them. This CDR3 has 17 amino acids. Germline V lookup: CDR1 LNHNV, CDR2 YYDKDF (reference sequence). CDR3 protein: CATSSSGGQGPRQPQHF. In nucleotides, the CDR3 is TGTGCCACCAGCAGTTCGGGGGGCCAAGGACCCCGTCAGCCCCAGCATTTT.

The chain links TRBV11-2 to TRBJ2-7; a weak D match, TRBD1 (6 bases). V lost 10 bases and J lost 9, with 16 bases in between. Germline V gene lookup returns CDR1 SGHAT and CDR2 FQNNGV. This CDR3 is built from 11 residues. CDR3 in DNA: TGTGCCATAGACCAGGGGAACGGGCAGTACTTC. As protein: CAIDQGNGQYF. Looking up the rest from reference TRBV11-2 and TRBJ2-7 gives the full variable domain: EAGVAQSPRYKIIEKRQSVAFWCNPISGHATLYWYQQILGQGPKLLIQFQNNGVVDDSQLPKDRFSAERLKGVDSTLKIQPAKLEDSAVYLCAIDQGNGQYFGPGTRLTVT.

This clone was observed a handful of times. The chain recombines TRBV7-9 with TRBJ2-2; D is ambiguous. Germline values: CDR1 SEHNR, CDR2 FQNEAQ (reference sequence). The CDR3 has 13 amino acids. V dropped 4 bases and J dropped 6 bases, with 9 bases sitting between them. The CDR3 loop is CASSSPSSGELFF. The CDR3 DNA follows: TGTGCCAGCAGCTCGCCTAGTTCCGGGGAGCTGTTTTTT. The entire variable domain, with the rest obtained from reference TRBV7-9 and TRBJ2-2, is as follows: DTGVSQNPRHKITKRGQNVTFRCDPISEHNRLYWYRQTLGQGPEFLTYFQNEAQLEKSRLLSDRFSAERPKGSFSTLEIQRTEQGDSAMYLCASSSPSSGELFFGEGSRLTVL.

This clone came up a few times. The rearrangement uses TRBV19 and TRBJ2-7; 9 positions agree with TRBD1. This CDR3 is built from 12 residues. J gave up 2 bases and V 11 bases, and 4 bases lay outside the gene matches. Looked up from germline, CDR1 is LNHDA and CDR2 is SQIVND (reference sequence). Here the CDR3 DNA reads TGTGCCTCGGGACAGGGAACCTACGAGCAGTACTTC. Amino acid sequence: CASGQGTYEQYF.

This chain links TRBV4-3 with TRBJ2-3; 8 bases agree with TRBD2. Germline lookup yields CDR1 LGHNA and CDR2 YSLEER. The CDR3 spans 14 residues. The V segment lost 4 bases and the J segment 4 bases; nucleotides outside the gene matches: 4. Here the CDR3 DNA reads TGCGCCAGCAGCCCCGGGGGGGGTGCAGATACGCAGTATTTT. Translated: CASSPGGGADTQYF.

This clone is a singleton in its sample. V gene TRBV10-2 combines with J gene TRBJ2-3, with a tentative D call TRBD1 (7 bases). Germline V gene lookup returns CDR1 WSHSY and CDR2 SAAADI. V gave up 3 bases and J gave up 4 bases, with 11 bases separating them. The CDR3 spans 14 residues. The CDR3 sequence: CASSEGRGADTQYF. CDR3 nucleotides: TGCGCCAGCAGTGAAGGCAGGGGGGCAGATACGCAGTATTTT.

V usage is TRBV7-9 and J usage is TRBJ2-7; a possible D gene is TRBD1 (6 bases). The CDR3 consists of 15 residues. From germline, CDR1 is SEHNR and CDR2 FQNEAQ (reference sequence). Trimming took off 3 bases at V and 6 bases at J, with 18 bases between the two ends. The DNA of the CDR3 is TGTGCCAGCAGCTTCTCCGGGACATTGATACGCGAGCAGTACTTC. This gives the protein CASSFSGTLIREQYF.

The chain carries TRBV4-2 and TRBJ2-7; D unresolved. CDR1 and CDR2 from the germline V gene are LGHNA and YNFKEQ. This CDR3 region has 15 residues. V gave up 0 bases and J gave up 0 bases, with 9 bases separating them. The CDR3 nucleotides read TGTGCCAGCAGCCAAGATGCGGCGACCTCCTACGAGCAGTACTTC. This translates into CASSQDAATSYEQYF.

This sequence joins TRBV6-5 and TRBJ1-5; 10 nucleotides agree with TRBD1. This CDR3 contains 16 residues. V lost 3 bases to trimming and J lost 2 bases; unmatched junction nucleotides: 4. The germline V gene has CDR1 MNHEY and CDR2 SVGAGI. The CDR3 loop reads CASSYYGTGGNQPQHF. DNA of the CDR3: TGTGCCAGCAGTTATTACGGGACAGGGGGCAATCAGCCCCAGCATTTT.

This clone was recorded a few times. The chain has TRBV4-3 and TRBJ2-1; 9 bases map to TRBD2. The CDR3 has 16 amino acids. With 0 bases clipped from V and 4 bases from J, the junction kept 4 bases outside the gene matches. CDR1 and CDR2 from the germline V gene are LGHNA and YSLEER. The CDR3 region has the DNA TGCGCCAGCAGCCAAGAGCGACTAGCGGAATACAATGAGCAGTTCTTC. Protein sequence: CASSQERLAEYNEQFF.

The chain joins TRBV15 to TRBJ2-7, with 9 bases aligning to TRBD2. The J segment lost 3 bases and the V segment lost 1 base, leaving 4 bases of the junction unmatched. The CDR3 is 15 residues long. Germline loops: CDR1 LNHNV, CDR2 YYDKDF (reference sequence). The CDR3 loop reads CATSRGDSGSYEQYF. The DNA for the CDR3 is TGTGCCACCAGCAGAGGGGATAGCGGGAGCTACGAGCAGTACTTC.

This clone is judged medium-sized. The genes are TRBV14 and TRBJ2-3, with D possibly TRBD2 on 6 matching bases. Per germline, CDR1 SGHDN and CDR2 FVKESK. CDR3 size: 16 residues. The V end lost 5 bases, the J end lost 2 bases, and 17 bases lay between the germline ends. Here the CDR3 DNA reads TGTGCCAGCAGCGTACTAACGGGAGATCTCACAGATACGCAGTATTTT. Translation gives CASSVLTGDLTDTQYF.

V is TRBV13 and J is TRBJ2-1; 8 bases fit TRBD2. Germline CDR1 reads PRHDT; CDR2 reads FYEKMQ (reference sequence). This CDR3 has 14 amino acids. The trim removed 5 bases at V and 8 bases at J, leaving 8 bases unmatched. CDR3 bases: TGTGCCAGCAGCCTCGAGAGGACTAGCTATGAGCAGTTCTTC. Residues: CASSLERTSYEQFF.

This rearrangement joins TRBV29-1 to TRBJ2-1; 7 positions agree with TRBD2. Germline V gives CDR1 SQVTM, CDR2 ANQGSEA. The CDR3 totals 18 residues. V lost 1 base, J lost 0 bases, and 12 bases stayed unmatched. The DNA for the CDR3 is TGCAGCGTTGAAGGCTTAGAGGTTGGCGGGAGCTCCTACAATGAGCAGTTCTTC. It translates to CSVEGLEVGGSSYNEQFF.

This clone was seen a single time. The chain is built from TRBV6-6 and TRBJ2-2; D is possibly TRBD1 (7 bases). V lost 6 bases to trimming and J lost 7 bases, with 18 bases between them. This CDR3 region has 15 residues. Germline CDR1 reads MNHNY; CDR2 reads SVGAGI (reference sequence). CDR3 in amino acids: CASSGRQGEGGELFF. CDR3 bases: TGTGCCAGCAGCGGGAGACAGGGTGAGGGCGGGGAGCTGTTTTTT.

This rearrangement joins TRBV5-1 to TRBJ2-1; D possibly corresponds to TRBD2 (5 bases). The CDR3 length is 17 residues. V dropped 2 bases and J dropped 0 bases, with 15 bases sitting between them. Per the germline V gene, CDR1 is SGHRS and CDR2 is YFSETQ. As DNA, the CDR3 is TGCGCCAGCAGCTTCCCCCCGCTAGCAGCCTCCTACAATGAGCAGTTCTTC. Residues: CASSFPPLAASYNEQFF.

In its sample, this clone was seen once. The chain is built from TRBV27 and TRBJ2-1; possible D gene TRBD2, 6 bases. V lost 4 bases, J lost 7 bases, and 20 bases lay in between. This CDR3 has 16 amino acids. Per germline, CDR1 MNHEY and CDR2 SMNVEV (reference sequence). In DNA form, the CDR3 reads TGTGCCAGCAGTTCGACGCCTCCCCCGACTAGGAATGAGCAGTTCTTC. It is translated as CASSSTPPPTRNEQFF.

The V gene is TRBV7-8, the J gene TRBJ2-3, with D possibly matching TRBD2 (5 bases). V dropped 3 bases and J dropped 2 bases, with 12 bases sitting between them. The CDR3 contains 15 residues. The germline V gene has CDR1 SGHVS and CDR2 FQNEAQ. CDR3 DNA: TGTGCCAGCAGCTTCCAAGCGGTGTACACAGATACGCAGTATTTT. Translation gives CASSFQAVYTDTQYF.

This chain uses TRBV5-4 with TRBJ2-7, with D tentatively TRBD2 (6 bases). The length of the CDR3 is 13 residues. Between the trimmed V and J ends, which lost 5 bases and 3 bases, there was a span of 12 bases. Germline V gene data show CDR1 as SGHNT and CDR2 as YYREEE (reference sequence). Here the CDR3 reads CASSYAGGYEQYF. The CDR3 bases are TGTGCCAGCAGTTATGCCGGGGGCTACGAGCAGTACTTC.

This clone was detected only once. CDR3 sequence: CASSEGQGEAFF. The CDR3 nucleotides read TGTGCCAGCAGTGAAGGACAGGGGGAAGCTTTCTTT. The chain employs TRBV2 and TRBJ1-1, with 8 bases fitting TRBD1. Germline V lookup: CDR1 SNHLY, CDR2 FYNNEI. V shed 1 base and J 8 bases; nucleotides not matched to a gene: 0. This CDR3 has 12 amino acids.

The chain employs TRBV28 and TRBJ2-2, with D possibly TRBD2 on 6 matching bases. With 5 bases removed from V and 2 bases from J, the gap between germline ends came to 15 bases. The CDR3 is 16 residues long. Germline V gene data show CDR1 as MDHEN and CDR2 as SYDVKM. The chain's CDR3 is CASSPYRDSNTGELFF. The CDR3, as DNA: TGTGCCAGCAGTCCGTACCGGGACTCTAACACCGGGGAGCTGTTTTTT.

This sequence joins TRBV27 and TRBJ2-7; D is perhaps TRBD2 (5 bases). CDR1 MNHEY and CDR2 SMNVEV come from the germline V gene (reference sequence). The CDR3 totals 13 residues. The V and J ends lost 1 base and 5 bases respectively, with 9 bases between them. In DNA form, the CDR3 reads TGTGCCAGCAGTTTATTTCTCGGGAACGAGCAGTACTTC. It is translated as CASSLFLGNEQYF.

This chain joins TRBV9 and TRBJ2-1; 7 nucleotides align to TRBD2. Unmatched junction bases numbered 3, after V lost 0 bases and J lost 3 bases. Germline assignment: CDR1 SGDLS and CDR2 YYNGEE. This CDR3 has 15 residues. The CDR3 loop is CASSVAGLNYNEQFF. CDR3 coding DNA: TGTGCCAGCAGCGTAGCGGGACTAAACTACAATGAGCAGTTCTTC.

Here the CDR3 DNA reads TGTGCCAGCAGCACAGGGTCCGAGCAGTACTTC. Translation: CASSTGSEQYF. The chain uses TRBV6-5 and TRBJ2-7, with TRBD1 as a possible D gene (6 bases). Trimming shortened V by 6 bases and J by 6 bases, and 9 bases separated the two germline ends. The germline V gene encodes CDR1 MNHEY and CDR2 SVGAGI. The CDR3 runs to 11 residues.